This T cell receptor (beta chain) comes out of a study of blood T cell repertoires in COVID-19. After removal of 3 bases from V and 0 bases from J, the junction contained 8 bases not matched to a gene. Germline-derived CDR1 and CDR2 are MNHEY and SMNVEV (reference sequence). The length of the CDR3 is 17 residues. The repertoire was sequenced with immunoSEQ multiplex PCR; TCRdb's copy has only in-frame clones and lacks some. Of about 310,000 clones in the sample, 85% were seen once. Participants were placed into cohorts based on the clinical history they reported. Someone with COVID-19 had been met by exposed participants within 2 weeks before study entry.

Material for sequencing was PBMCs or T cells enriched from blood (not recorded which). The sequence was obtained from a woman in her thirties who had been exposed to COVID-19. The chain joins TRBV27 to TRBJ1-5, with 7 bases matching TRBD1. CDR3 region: CASSFGGQRYSNQPQHF. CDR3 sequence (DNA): TGTGCCAGCAGTTTTGGGGGACAGCGATATAGCAATCAGCCCCAGCATTTT.